A selection of T cell receptor beta chains follows, all from one sample in a study of PD-1 blockade in mismatch repair-deficient tumors. These TCRs are of unknown antigen specificity. TCRdb's table, derived via immunoSEQ multiplex PCR, lists solely in-frame clones and lacks some. This sample carries more than 11,000 clones, 80% to 85% of them seen once, and the ten largest clones take about 22%. Sequencing was performed on cells cultured in vitro, taken from a patient treated with pembrolizumab. These receptors were taken from an adult with mismatch repair-deficient cancer. The CDR3 runs from the conserved cysteine through the conserved F or W. Fields, in order: D gene, clone size, J gene, V gene, CDR3 protein, CDR3 DNA. A D gene is named only where the DNA matches it firmly. The size entry is marked missing in some rows and otherwise reads once, few, many or a size class.

TRBD1 | NA | TRBJ1-5 | TRBV6-4 | CASREGQGSSNQPQHF | TGTGCCAGCAGGGAGGGACAGGGTAGCAGCAATCAGCCCCAGCATTTT
NA | NA | TRBJ1-5 | TRBV28 | CASSPVYSNQPQHF | TGTGCCAGCAGTCCCGTCTATAGCAATCAGCCCCAGCATTTT
NA | NA | TRBJ1-2 | TRBV7-9 | CASSLSGANNYGYTF | TGTGCCAGCAGCTTATCAGGGGCCAACAACTATGGCTACACCTTC
NA | once | TRBJ2-3 | TRBV10-1 | CASSESTVGPWDTQYF | TGCGCCAGCAGTGAGTCGACTGTTGGCCCATGGGATACGCAGTATTTT
NA | NA | TRBJ2-1 | TRBV2 | CASGGSYNEQFF | TGTGCCAGTGGAGGCTCCTACAATGAGCAGTTCTTC
NA | NA | TRBJ2-7 | TRBV5-1 | CASSFGGSESYEQYF | TGCGCCAGCAGCTTTGGTGGGAGTGAGTCCTACGAGCAGTACTTC
NA | NA | TRBJ2-3 | TRBV19 | CASSPSGDTQYF | TGTGCCAGCTCCCCGAGCGGAGATACGCAGTATTTT
TRBD1 | NA | TRBJ2-3 | TRBV28 | CASSLPSGQGVSDTQYF | TGTGCCAGCAGTTTACCCTCTGGACAGGGGGTATCAGATACGCAGTATTTT
TRBD2 | NA | TRBJ2-1 | TRBV10-3 | CAISEAPSGNSDEQFF | TGTGCCATCAGTGAAGCACCTAGCGGGAATTCAGATGAGCAGTTCTTC
TRBD2 | NA | TRBJ2-7 | TRBV4-1 | CASSQGWVAGVHEQYF | TGCGCCAGCAGCCAAGGGTGGGTAGCGGGAGTTCACGAGCAGTACTTC
TRBD2 | few | TRBJ2-3 | TRBV27 | CASSPGLATDTQYF | TGTGCCAGCAGTCCCGGACTAGCCACAGATACGCAGTATTTT
TRBD2 | NA | TRBJ2-1 | TRBV28 | CASSPGFLTSGSSYNEQFF | TGTGCCAGCAGCCCGGGTTTCCTGACTAGCGGGAGCTCCTACAATGAGCAGTTCTTC
NA | few | TRBJ2-2 | TRBV30 | CACMRPNTGELFF | TGTGCCTGCATGAGGCCGAACACCGGGGAGCTGTTTTTT
NA | NA | TRBJ2-3 | TRBV9 | CASSVASLAMDTQYF | TGTGCCAGCAGCGTAGCGTCCCTAGCGATGGATACGCAGTATTTT
NA | NA | TRBJ1-5 | TRBV9 | CASSADGNNQPQHF | TGTGCCAGCAGCGCGGACGGCAACAATCAGCCCCAGCATTTT
TRBD2 | NA | TRBJ2-7 | TRBV9 | CASSVGSMGAGDYEQYF | TGTGCCAGCAGCGTAGGGAGTATGGGAGCGGGAGACTACGAGCAGTACTTC